The present TCR beta chain was sequenced within a study of vaccination effects on CD4 cells after COVID-19. The study's findings and limits: Convalescent patients numbered few in the study; early post-infection timepoints were missing entirely.

Sequencing followed a ViraFEST assay step that expanded antigen-specific CD4+ T cells with viral peptide pools. With approximately 9 days of culture completed, CD4+ T cells were isolated. Participants were given two doses of BNT162b2 or mRNA-1273 vaccine. For each well, about 1.8 million PBMC were cultured with 9 to 10 IU/ml IL-2 and 9.5 to 10 ug/ml peptides. This CDR3 has 19 residues. Germline V gene data show CDR1 as LGHNT and CDR2 as FRNRAP. V lost 0 bases, J lost 5 bases, and 14 bases stayed unmatched. The assay was immunoSEQ multiplex PCR, and TCRdb's table has in-frame clones only and misses some. This table has about 64,000 clones, just under 80% appearing once. As regards this clone: The antigen is not known.

The chain uses TRBV12-5 and TRBJ2-5, with 11 bases identical to TRBD1. This material consisted of CD4+ T cells from PBMCs cultured with HCoV-OC43 spike peptides, taken after COVID-19 vaccination. Stated subset: HCoV-OC43 spike overlapping peptide pool stimulation. The receptor's source is a human donor who received a COVID-19 vaccine. CDR3 amino acids: CASGLVPDGQGAPGETQYF. The CDR3 DNA sequence: TGTGCTAGTGGTTTGGTACCCGACGGACAGGGGGCCCCGGGGGAGACCCAGTACTTC.